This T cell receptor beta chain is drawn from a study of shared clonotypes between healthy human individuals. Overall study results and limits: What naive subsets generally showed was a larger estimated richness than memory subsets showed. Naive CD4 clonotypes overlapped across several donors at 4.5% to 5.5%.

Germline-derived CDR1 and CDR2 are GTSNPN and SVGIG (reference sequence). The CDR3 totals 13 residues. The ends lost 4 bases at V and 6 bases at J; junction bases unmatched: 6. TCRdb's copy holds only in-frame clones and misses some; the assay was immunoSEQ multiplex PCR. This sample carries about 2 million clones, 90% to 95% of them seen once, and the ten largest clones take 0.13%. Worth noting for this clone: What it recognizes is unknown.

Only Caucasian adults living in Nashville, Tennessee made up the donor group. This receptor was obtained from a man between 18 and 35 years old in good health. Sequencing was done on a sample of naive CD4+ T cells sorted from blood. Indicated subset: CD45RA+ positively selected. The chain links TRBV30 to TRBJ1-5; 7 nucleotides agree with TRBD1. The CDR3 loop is CAWKAGGTQPQHF. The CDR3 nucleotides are TGTGCCTGGAAGGCAGGGGGGACTCAGCCCCAGCATTTT.